A selection of T cell receptor beta chains follows, all from one sample in a study of CXCR3-negative and CXCR3-positive naive CD8 T cells. One entry per CDR3 protein, without DNA, is what TCRdb gives after re-calling the 5' RACE reads. Recorded here are about 57,000 distinct CDR3 sequences; the top ten clones represent roughly a quarter. The sequencing sample was made of memory CD8+ T cells from blood. The origin of the receptors is a human donor in good health. Some clones in this sample may be carry-over from other donors' samples. CDR3s include the opening cysteine and the closing phenylalanine or tryptophan.

cdr3_length: 15; v_call: TRBV9; j_call: TRBJ1-1; cdr3_aa: CASSVGPYPETDSFF
cdr3_length: 14; v_call: TRBV29-1; j_call: TRBJ1-2; cdr3_aa: CSVEDSRQYYGYTF
cdr3_length: 17; v_call: TRBV7-6; j_call: TRBJ2-2; cdr3_aa: CASSLQGAFYNAGELFF
cdr3_length: 13; v_call: TRBV6-5; j_call: TRBJ2-2; cdr3_aa: CASSYRGTGELFF
cdr3_length: 14; v_call: TRBV6-2/TRBV6-3; j_call: TRBJ2-1; cdr3_aa: CASSYSTEGNEQFF
cdr3_length: 16; v_call: TRBV7-3; j_call: TRBJ2-1; cdr3_aa: CASSPDSGRALGEQFF
cdr3_length: 13; v_call: TRBV6-5; j_call: TRBJ1-5; cdr3_aa: CASRLQGNQPQHF
cdr3_length: 15; v_call: TRBV11-3; j_call: TRBJ2-6; cdr3_aa: CASSSVTSGANVLTF
cdr3_length: 17; v_call: TRBV28; j_call: TRBJ1-2; cdr3_aa: CASSPKGAGALDYGYTF
cdr3_length: 15; v_call: TRBV20-1; j_call: TRBJ1-1; cdr3_aa: CSARVLDRGNTEAFF
cdr3_length: 14; v_call: TRBV5-5; j_call: TRBJ2-7; cdr3_aa: CASSTGTAFYEQYF
cdr3_length: 13; v_call: TRBV6-6; j_call: TRBJ2-1; cdr3_aa: CASGVSSYNEQFF
cdr3_length: 13; v_call: TRBV9; j_call: TRBJ1-2; cdr3_aa: CASSQVGGEGYTF
cdr3_length: 18; v_call: TRBV20-1; j_call: TRBJ1-5; cdr3_aa: CSARLRTGEVWGNQPQHF
cdr3_length: 14; v_call: TRBV29-1; j_call: TRBJ2-1; cdr3_aa: CSVFLGVSYNEQFF
cdr3_length: 16; v_call: TRBV29-1; j_call: TRBJ2-1; cdr3_aa: CSVEGSPPSSYNEQFF
cdr3_length: 14; v_call: TRBV29-1; j_call: TRBJ2-3; cdr3_aa: CSVDAGGIADTQYF
cdr3_length: 13; v_call: TRBV29-1; j_call: TRBJ2-5; cdr3_aa: CSVELRYQETQYF
cdr3_length: 15; v_call: TRBV12-3/TRBV12-4; j_call: TRBJ2-2; cdr3_aa: CASSFGSPGAGELFF
cdr3_length: 13; v_call: TRBV29-1; j_call: TRBJ2-7; cdr3_aa: CSVLPGTGYEQYF
cdr3_length: 13; v_call: TRBV11-2; j_call: TRBJ1-1; cdr3_aa: CASSAGLGTEAFF
cdr3_length: 16; v_call: TRBV4-3; j_call: TRBJ2-5; cdr3_aa: CASSREPSGGAETQYF
cdr3_length: 13; v_call: TRBV12-3/TRBV12-4; j_call: TRBJ2-5; cdr3_aa: CASSIRTEETQYF
cdr3_length: 15; v_call: TRBV5-1; j_call: TRBJ2-7; cdr3_aa: CASSLVGQGVPEQYF
cdr3_length: 17; v_call: TRBV4-1; j_call: TRBJ2-2; cdr3_aa: CASSQDAAGTGAGELFF
cdr3_length: 17; v_call: TRBV6-4; j_call: TRBJ2-1; cdr3_aa: CASSDLAGGSGNNEQFF
cdr3_length: 12; v_call: TRBV29-1; j_call: TRBJ1-1; cdr3_aa: CSVPPRGSEAFF
cdr3_length: 13; v_call: TRBV29-1; j_call: TRBJ1-1; cdr3_aa: CSVGPRVNTEAFF
cdr3_length: 14; v_call: TRBV20-1; j_call: TRBJ2-7; cdr3_aa: CSQEGGPGAYEQYF
cdr3_length: 15; v_call: TRBV20-1; j_call: TRBJ2-7; cdr3_aa: CSARSGTGTSYEQYF
cdr3_length: 13; v_call: TRBV4-1; j_call: TRBJ1-1; cdr3_aa: CAGSQDGGGRAFF
cdr3_length: 14; v_call: TRBV23-1; j_call: TRBJ2-3; cdr3_aa: CASSQSTGTDTQYF
cdr3_length: 14; v_call: TRBV7-9; j_call: TRBJ1-1; cdr3_aa: CASSLVGRNTEAFF
cdr3_length: 14; v_call: TRBV24-1; j_call: TRBJ1-1; cdr3_aa: CATSDPRRNTEAFF
cdr3_length: 13; v_call: TRBV6-6; j_call: TRBJ2-2; cdr3_aa: CASSTGNSGELFF
cdr3_length: 13; v_call: TRBV7-9; j_call: TRBJ1-1; cdr3_aa: CASSPPENTEAFF
cdr3_length: 15; v_call: TRBV9; j_call: TRBJ2-1; cdr3_aa: CASSVESGRAYEQYF
cdr3_length: 12; v_call: TRBV9; j_call: TRBJ2-2; cdr3_aa: CASSVNTGELFF
cdr3_length: 15; v_call: TRBV28; j_call: TRBJ2-7; cdr3_aa: CASTRPGQGIYEQYF
cdr3_length: 13; v_call: TRBV7-6; j_call: TRBJ2-7; cdr3_aa: CASSPRPDDEQYF
cdr3_length: 13; v_call: TRBV29-1; j_call: TRBJ2-5; cdr3_aa: CSVDEGNQETQYF
cdr3_length: 14; v_call: TRBV7-8; j_call: TRBJ1-4; cdr3_aa: CASSLTGENEKLFF
cdr3_length: 15; v_call: TRBV29-1; j_call: TRBJ1-3; cdr3_aa: CSVEDLDRGGNTIYF
cdr3_length: 13; v_call: TRBV7-3; j_call: TRBJ1-5; cdr3_aa: CASSENSNQPQHF
cdr3_length: 15; v_call: TRBV20-1; j_call: TRBJ2-1; cdr3_aa: CSARPQEISYNEQFF
cdr3_length: 14; v_call: TRBV7-8; j_call: TRBJ2-7; cdr3_aa: CANSLQGGSYEQYF
cdr3_length: 16; v_call: TRBV11-2; j_call: TRBJ2-7; cdr3_aa: CASSFGTSEAWWEQYF
cdr3_length: 14; v_call: TRBV7-6; j_call: TRBJ2-7; cdr3_aa: CASSFRSDSYEQYF
cdr3_length: 11; v_call: TRBV6-5; j_call: TRBJ2-1; cdr3_aa: CASSPGGEQFF
cdr3_length: 15; v_call: TRBV28; j_call: TRBJ1-5; cdr3_aa: CASSVWTDPGQPQHF
cdr3_length: 17; v_call: TRBV4-2; j_call: TRBJ2-2; cdr3_aa: CASSQVAAGAKTGELFF
cdr3_length: 16; v_call: TRBV20-1; j_call: TRBJ2-2; cdr3_aa: CSAKGAGGGDTGELFF
cdr3_length: 14; v_call: TRBV30; j_call: TRBJ1-5; cdr3_aa: CAWSLRGDYQPQHF
cdr3_length: 13; v_call: TRBV5-6; j_call: TRBJ2-2; cdr3_aa: CASRQGYGGELFF
cdr3_length: 13; v_call: TRBV6-5; j_call: TRBJ1-1; cdr3_aa: CASSLRGRTEAFF